Presented here are 31 T cell receptor beta chains from one specimen sequenced in a study of Graves' ophthalmopathy and Graves' hyperthyroidism. As the template, RNA transcripts were used to amplify TCR beta CDR3 regions. Amplification began with first-round RT-PCR using HTBI primers, then second-round multiplex PCR was performed. TCRdb analysed the multiplex PCR reads with MiXCR anew, one entry per CDR3 protein. This table has roughly 500,000 distinct CDR3 sequences, approximately 15% appearing once. Sequencing was performed on blood. The receptor source for this set is a woman aged 25 to 39 with Graves' ophthalmopathy.

This clonotype appeared many times. The chain has TRBV6-2 or TRBV6-3 and TRBJ1-5, with D perhaps TRBD1 (5 bases). This CDR3 has 13 residues. V lost 4 bases to trimming and J lost 6 bases, with 10 bases between them. Germline CDR1 is MNHEY and CDR2 is SVGEGT. CDR3 in amino acids: CASSWGRRQPQHF. CDR3 bases: TGTGCCAGCAGTTGGGGGAGGCGTCAGCCCCAGCATTTT.

The J gene is TRBJ2-5, the V gene TRBV13; possibly TRBD1 or TRBD2 for D (5 bases each). Trimming left V 5 bases short and J 9 bases short, with 22 bases between. CDR1 is PRHDT, CDR2 FYEKMQ, per germline (reference sequence). CDR3 size: 15 residues. The CDR3 region has the DNA TGTGCCAGCAGCCCACGGGGCACCCAAGTTTGGGCCCAGTACTTC. Residues: CASSPRGTQVWAQYF.

This clonotype was observed at least ten times. The V and J genes are TRBV4-1 and TRBJ2-5, with D tentatively TRBD2 (5 bases). The V gene lost 3 bases and the J gene lost 6 bases, with 14 bases spanning the gap. Per germline, CDR1 MGHRA and CDR2 YSYEKL. The CDR3 length is 14 residues. CDR3 residues: CASSHTRASKTQYF. CDR3 nucleotide sequence: TGCGCCAGCAGCCATACTAGGGCCTCGAAGACCCAGTACTTC.

This clonotype was recorded at least ten times. The chain joins TRBV12-3 or TRBV12-4 to TRBJ1-2; D possibly corresponds to TRBD1 (5 bases). Trimming pared 3 bases from V and 8 bases from J, leaving 13 bases between. The CDR3 extends over 13 amino acids. The CDR3 region is CASSFTGERGYTF. In nucleotides, the CDR3 is TGTGCCAGCAGTTTCACGGGGGAAAGGGGCTACACCTTC.

This clonotype was seen repeatedly, ten times or more. One end of the junction is discordant with germline, which a read error may explain. The genes are TRBV7-9 and TRBJ1-1; a weak D match, TRBD1 (6 bases). CDR3 length: 13 amino acids. Germline V CDR1 and CDR2: SEHNR, FQNEAQ (reference sequence). The CDR3 reads CASSPRRDTEASF. CDR3 DNA: TGTGCCAGCAGCCCGAGACGGGACACTGAAGCTTCCTTT.

The table lists this clonotype with many counts. DNA for the CDR3: TGCAGCGTTGTAGAAGGGGGCGCTTATAATTCACCCCTCCACTTT. Amino acid sequence: CSVVEGGAYNSPLHF. This chain joins TRBV29-1 and TRBJ1-6, with 7 nucleotides matching TRBD1. CDR1 is SQVTM and CDR2 is ANQGSEA in the germline V gene. The CDR3 contains 15 residues. The ends lost 4 bases at V and 4 bases at J; junction bases unmatched: 7.

This clonotype was seen repeatedly, ten times or more. The chain recombines TRBV12-5 with TRBJ1-2; no definite D call. V was pared by 3 bases and J by 5 bases, with 19 bases between. The CDR3 runs to 16 residues. Germline lookup yields CDR1 LGHNT and CDR2 FRNRAP. The CDR3 here is CASGFGPNPTDYGYTF. Here the CDR3 DNA reads TGTGCTAGTGGTTTCGGTCCAAACCCAACCGATTATGGCTACACCTTC.

This clonotype was picked up many times. The chain has TRBV19 and TRBJ2-7; TRBD1 matches 8 bases. The CDR3 is made up of 14 amino acids. After removal of 5 bases from V and 4 bases from J, the junction contained 7 bases not matched to a gene. CDR1 and CDR2 (germline): LNHDA, SQIVND (reference sequence). CDR3 in amino acids: CASSFQGAVYEQYF. CDR3 DNA sequence: TGTGCCAGTAGTTTCCAGGGGGCTGTGTACGAGCAGTACTTC.

This clonotype was seen a handful of times. CDR3 in amino acids: CASSPSIGANTGELFF. CDR3 DNA: TGTGCCAGCAGTCCTTCGATAGGGGCAAACACCGGGGAGCTGTTTTTT. The chain uses TRBV27 and TRBJ2-2, with a weak D call TRBD1 (5 bases). Deletions cut 5 bases from V and 2 bases from J, with 15 bases between. The V gene's germline CDR1 is MNHEY and CDR2 SMNVEV (reference sequence). The CDR3 runs 16 residues.

In its sample, this clonotype was seen many times. This chain connects TRBV13 to TRBJ1-2, with TRBD1 matching over 10 bases. Germline V gene lookup returns CDR1 PRHDT and CDR2 FYEKMQ (reference sequence). CDR3 length: 14 residues. V was clipped by 4 bases and J by 3 bases; unmatched bases: 2. The DNA of the CDR3 is TGTGCCAGCAGCTCCGGGACAGGGGACTATGGCTACACCTTC. Its protein is CASSSGTGDYGYTF. Full variable domain (rest looked up from reference TRBV13 and TRBJ1-2): AAGVIQSPRHLIKEKRETATLKCYPIPRHDTVYWYQQGPGQDPQFLISFYEKMQSDKGSIPDRFSAQQFSDYHSELNMSSLELGDSALYFCASSSGTGDYGYTFGSGTRLTVV.

Turning to this clonotype: A much larger clone differs from this one at a single base, so this may be a read error. V and J are TRBV27 and TRBJ1-6; TRBD1 aligns across 7 bases. Germline assignment: CDR1 MNHEY and CDR2 SMNVEV (reference sequence). The CDR3 is 14 residues long. The CDR3 is CAISYGTVNSPLHF. Here the CDR3 DNA reads TGTGCCATCAGTTACGGGACAGTTAATTCACCCCTCCACTTT.

This clonotype was recorded at least ten times. CDR3 protein: CASGGRSNQPQHF. The DNA for the CDR3 is TGTGCCAGTGGAGGGAGGAGCAATCAGCCCCAGCATTTT. J is TRBJ1-5 and V is TRBV19; no reliable D call. This CDR3 is built from 13 residues. Trimming cost V 8 bases and J 1 base, with 9 bases left between them. CDR1 and CDR2 from the germline V gene are LNHDA and SQIVND (reference sequence).

In its sample, this clonotype was seen many times. An end of the junction differs from the germline gene, which may be a read error. This rearrangement joins TRBV7-7 to TRBJ1-5, with TRBD1 matching 10 bases. CDR1 SSHAT and CDR2 FNYEAQ come from the germline V gene (reference sequence). This CDR3 comprises 15 residues. This CDR3 reads CASSSDRGRFQPQHF. The CDR3, as DNA: TGTGCTAGCAGCTCTGACAGGGGGCGATTTCAGCCCCAGCATTTT.

This clonotype was observed at least ten times. This rearrangement joins TRBV28 to TRBJ1-1; the match to TRBD1 covers 8 bases. Germline V gene data show CDR1 as MDHEN and CDR2 as SYDVKM. V trimming: 3 bases; J trimming: 2 bases; junction bases outside the gene matches: 11. This CDR3 comprises 17 residues. The CDR3 reads CASSFTVGQAINTEAFF. Here the CDR3 DNA reads TGTGCCAGCAGTTTCACCGTGGGACAGGCAATTAACACTGAAGCTTTCTTT.

J is TRBJ1-2 and V is TRBV6-1; tentatively, D is TRBD1 (5 bases). The CDR3 is made up of 14 amino acids. V lost 1 base and J lost 5, with 11 bases in between. The germline CDR1 and CDR2 sequences are MNHNS and SASEGT. The CDR3 nucleotides are TGTGCCAGCAGTGAAGGTGTAGGGGCGTATGGCTACACCTTC. As protein: CASSEGVGAYGYTF.

This clonotype was seen ten or more times. This sequence joins TRBV10-3 and TRBJ2-5, with 9 bases that match TRBD2. Germline-derived CDR1 and CDR2 are ENHRY and SYGVKD. CDR3 length equals 13 residues. J gave up 1 base and V 10 bases, and 4 bases lay outside the gene matches. CDR3 sequence reads: CASTTSGQETQYF. The CDR3 coding sequence is TGTGCCAGCACGACTAGCGGCCAAGAGACCCAGTACTTC.

This clonotype was seen many times. The chain recombines TRBV5-6 with TRBJ2-7; the match to TRBD2 covers 7 bases. With V trimmed by 2 bases and J by 3 bases, 5 bases remained unmatched. The CDR3 runs to 14 residues. CDR1 and CDR2 from the germline V gene are SGHDT and YYEEEE. CDR3 amino acids: CASSFERGNYEQYF. The CDR3 DNA is TGTGCCAGCAGCTTCGAGCGGGGCAACTACGAGCAGTACTTC.

This clonotype was detected many times. As DNA, the CDR3 is TGTGCCAGCAGTGAACTGACAGGGGAGGAGATCGAGCAGTACTTC. Encoded protein: CASSELTGEEIEQYF. The chain is built from TRBV6-1 and TRBJ2-7; 8 bases align to TRBD1. The V segment lost 2 bases and the J segment 6 bases; nucleotides outside the gene matches: 9. This CDR3 comprises 15 residues. The germline V gene has CDR1 MNHNS and CDR2 SASEGT.

This clonotype was detected ten times or more. The gene calls are TRBV7-9 and TRBJ1-2, with 7 bases matching TRBD1. The germline CDR1 and CDR2 sequences are SEHNR and FQNEAQ (reference sequence). This CDR3 spans 14 amino acids. V lost 5 bases, J lost 5 bases, and 8 bases stayed unmatched. The CDR3 DNA reads TGTGCCAGCAGCGTAGGGACAGTAGGATATGGCTACACCTTC. Translation gives CASSVGTVGYGYTF.

This clonotype has more than one count but fewer than ten. The gene calls are TRBV7-9 and TRBJ1-5, with a weak D call TRBD1 (5 bases). This CDR3 has 14 residues. Trimming cost V 1 base and J 6 bases, with 10 bases left between them. Per the germline V gene, CDR1 is SEHNR and CDR2 is FQNEAQ (reference sequence). Here the CDR3 DNA reads TGTGCCAGCAGCTTAGGGCAGGGAGCTCAGCCCCAGCATTTT. Translation gives CASSLGQGAQPQHF.

Many counts were recorded for this clonotype. The rearrangement links TRBV6-5 to TRBJ2-5; 8 bases match TRBD2. The CDR3 covers 18 residues. Germline CDR1 MNHEY, CDR2 SVGAGI. Unmatched junction bases numbered 12, after V lost 0 bases and J lost 3 bases. The CDR3 here is CASSYSPAGALGEETQYF. As DNA, the CDR3 is TGTGCCAGCAGTTACTCTCCAGCGGGAGCTCTAGGAGAAGAGACCCAGTACTTC.

In regard to this clonotype: The junction departs from the called germline gene at one end, perhaps through a read error. The rearrangement links TRBV19 to TRBJ2-4; 12 nucleotides agree with TRBD1. This CDR3 has 16 amino acids. Germline V gene data show CDR1 as LNHDA and CDR2 as SQIVND (reference sequence). The CDR3 spells CASSPGGQGAKNIKYF. The DNA for the CDR3 is TGTGCCAGTAGTCCCGGGGGACAGGGGGCCAAAAACATTAAGTACTTC.

This clonotype was counted at least ten times. This chain connects TRBV6-1 to TRBJ1-1; D may be TRBD1 (5 bases). With 10 bases removed from V and 1 base from J, the gap between germline ends came to 13 bases. From germline, CDR1 is MNHNS and CDR2 SASEGT. The length of the CDR3 is 13 residues. CDR3 loop: CAITSQGNTEAFF. CDR3 nucleotide sequence: TGTGCCATCACCTCCCAGGGGAACACTGAAGCTTTCTTT.

This clonotype has at least ten counts. The V and J genes are TRBV6-1 and TRBJ2-7; TRBD2 matches 8 bases. This CDR3 spans 14 amino acids. V trimming: 5 bases; J trimming: 2 bases; junction bases outside the gene matches: 5. From germline, CDR1 is MNHNS and CDR2 SASEGT. The CDR3 here is CASSRISGTYEQYF. The CDR3 DNA reads as TGTGCCAGCAGTCGTATTAGCGGGACCTACGAGCAGTACTTC.

This clonotype was picked up a small number of times. This chain joins TRBV3-1 and TRBJ2-2; TRBD2 is a possible D gene (7 bases). The germline V gene has CDR1 LGHDT and CDR2 YNNKEL (reference sequence). The germline V and J ends were trimmed by 0 bases and 3 bases, with 14 bases remaining between them. This CDR3 is built from 17 residues. The CDR3 DNA is TGTGCCAGCAGCCAAGAATGGGCGGGGGCCCACACCGGGGAGCTGTTTTTT. It translates to CASSQEWAGAHTGELFF. Combining the CDR3 with reference TRBV3-1 and TRBJ2-2 gives the whole variable domain DTAVSQTPKYLVTQMGNDKSIKCEQNLGHDTMYWYKQDSKKFLKIMFSYNNKELIINETVPNRFSPKSPDKAHLNLHINSLELGDSAVYFCASSQEWAGAHTGELFFGEGSRLTVL.

This clonotype was recorded at least ten times. The genes are TRBV28 and TRBJ2-7, with 8 bases aligning to TRBD2. With V trimmed by 6 bases and J by 3 bases, 10 bases remained unmatched. This CDR3 spans 15 amino acids. Looked up from germline, CDR1 is MDHEN and CDR2 is SYDVKM. CDR3 sequence (DNA): TGTGCCAGCAGGCCGGGGGGGAACCTTTTCTACGAGCAGTACTTC. This sequence encodes CASRPGGNLFYEQYF. The entire variable domain, with the rest obtained from reference TRBV28 and TRBJ2-7, is as follows: DVKVTQSSRYLVKRTGEKVFLECVQDMDHENMFWYRQDPGLGLRLIYFSYDVKMKEKGDIPEGYSVSREKKERFSLILESASTNQTSMYLCASRPGGNLFYEQYFGPGTRLTVT.

This clonotype was found many times. At one end the junction does not follow the germline gene, possibly because of a read error. This chain connects TRBV12-3 or TRBV12-4 to TRBJ1-1; possible D gene TRBD1, 6 bases. The CDR3 extends over 12 amino acids. The CDR3 loop reads CAGSGIDREAFF. The CDR3 DNA reads as TGTGCCGGCAGCGGGATAGACAGGGAAGCTTTCTTT.

This sequence joins TRBV4-1 and TRBJ1-5; no reliable D call. Trimming cost V 3 bases and J 8 bases, with 20 bases left between them. CDR3 length equals 16 residues. The germline V gene has CDR1 MGHRA and CDR2 YSYEKL. The CDR3 DNA follows: TGCGCCAGCAGCCAGGACCTGACAAGGATTAAGGAGCCCCAGCATTTT. Encoded protein: CASSQDLTRIKEPQHF.

This clonotype was detected ten times or more. This CDR3 is CASSVLSRDTEAFF. The CDR3 DNA reads TGTGCCAGCAGCGTGCTCTCTCGGGACACTGAAGCTTTCTTT. The V gene is TRBV11-2, the J gene TRBJ1-1, with D hard to call. Germline CDR1 reads SGHAT; CDR2 reads FQNNGV. With 5 bases removed from V and 3 bases from J, the gap between germline ends came to 13 bases. The CDR3 is made up of 14 amino acids.

Remarks on this clonotype: At one end the junction does not follow the germline gene, possibly because of a read error. The chain employs TRBV7-7 and TRBJ2-2, with D uncertain. The CDR3 covers 16 residues. Germline V lookup: CDR1 SSHAT, CDR2 FNYEAQ (reference sequence). As DNA, the CDR3 is TGTGCTAGCAGCCTTTCGCCGGTCGTGAACACCGGGGAGCTGTTTTTT. Amino acid sequence: CASSLSPVVNTGELFF.

This clonotype has at least ten counts. J is TRBJ2-7 and V is TRBV18; D is possibly TRBD1 or TRBD2 (6 bases each). The CDR3 runs 16 residues. The germline V gene has CDR1 KGHSH and CDR2 LQKENI. V was clipped by 2 bases and J by 0 bases, with 14 bases between them. The CDR3 loop reads CASSPGGGLDSYEQYF. The CDR3 DNA follows: TGTGCCAGCTCACCAGGAGGGGGGCTAGACTCCTACGAGCAGTACTTC.